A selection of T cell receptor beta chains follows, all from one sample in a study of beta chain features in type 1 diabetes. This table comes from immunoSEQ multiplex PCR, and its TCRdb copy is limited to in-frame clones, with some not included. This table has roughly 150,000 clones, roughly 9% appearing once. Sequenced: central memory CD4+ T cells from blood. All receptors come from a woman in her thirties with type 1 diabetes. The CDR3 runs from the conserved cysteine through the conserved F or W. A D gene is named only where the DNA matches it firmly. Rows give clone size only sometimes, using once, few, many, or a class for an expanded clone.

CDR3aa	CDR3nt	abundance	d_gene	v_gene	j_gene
CASSTGVFYGYTF	TGTGCCAGCAGCACAGGGGTCTTCTATGGCTACACCTTC	few	TRBD1	TRBV7-9	TRBJ1-2
CASRSPGMNTEAFF	TGTGCCAGCAGGAGCCCCGGTATGAACACTGAAGCTTTCTTT	few	NA	TRBV28	TRBJ1-1
CASSHRDLIYEQYF	TGTGCCAGCTCACACCGGGACTTGATCTACGAGCAGTACTTC	NA	NA	TRBV18	TRBJ2-7
CASTRSGRGGETQYF	TGTGCCAGCACCCGTAGCGGGAGGGGTGGTGAGACCCAGTACTTC	NA	TRBD2	TRBV5-4	TRBJ2-5
CASSTGTSAAEQYF	TGTGCCAGCAGCACCGGGACTAGCGCGGCCGAGCAGTACTTC	few	TRBD2	TRBV9	TRBJ2-7
CASSLRGGVNTEAFF	TGTGCCAGCAGCTTAAGAGGAGGGGTGAACACTGAAGCTTTCTTT	few	NA	TRBV7-9	TRBJ1-1
CAWDLQGYTEAFF	TGTGCCTGGGATCTACAGGGTTACACTGAAGCTTTCTTT	few	NA	TRBV30	TRBJ1-1
CASSRQGAGSNQPQHF	TGTGCCAGTTCAAGACAGGGGGCAGGTAGCAATCAGCCCCAGCATTTT	NA	TRBD1	TRBV19	TRBJ1-5
CASSYRVDRYEQYF	TGTGCCAGCAGCTATCGAGTGGACAGGTACGAGCAGTACTTC	few	TRBD1	TRBV11-2	TRBJ2-7
CASSLYSGTYNEQFF	TGCGCCAGCAGCTTGTATAGCGGGACCTACAATGAGCAGTTCTTC	NA	TRBD2	TRBV5-1	TRBJ2-1
CASSLAGWYSNTGELFF	TGTGCCAGCAGCTTGGCGGGTTGGTACTCGAACACCGGGGAGCTGTTTTTT	NA	NA	TRBV5-4	TRBJ2-2
CASSAYNEQFF	TGTGCCAGCAGTGCGTACAATGAGCAGTTCTTC	few	NA	TRBV6-1	TRBJ2-1
CASSEDIFSGANVLTF	TGTGCCAGCAGCGAGGACATCTTCTCTGGGGCCAACGTCCTGACTTTC	few	NA	TRBV9	TRBJ2-6
CSVEEAPGQGYTF	TGCAGCGTTGAAGAAGCCCCAGGGCAAGGCTACACCTTC	NA	NA	TRBV29-1	TRBJ1-2
CSVGSGQGMNQPQHF	TGCAGCGTTGGATCGGGACAGGGGATGAATCAGCCCCAGCATTTT	NA	TRBD1	TRBV29-1	TRBJ1-5
CASSPQRDSYEQYF	TGTGCCAGCTCACCACAGCGCGATAGCTACGAGCAGTACTTC	NA	NA	TRBV18	TRBJ2-7
CAIREGQLTNYGYTF	TGTGCCATAAGGGAGGGACAGCTCACTAACTATGGCTACACCTTC	NA	TRBD1	TRBV10-3	TRBJ1-2
CASSLSKGQQETQYF	TGTGCCAGCAGTTTATCGAAGGGACAGCAAGAGACCCAGTACTTC	few	TRBD1	TRBV27	TRBJ2-5
CASSRTTDTQYF	TGTGCCAGCAGCCGGACAACAGATACGCAGTATTTT	NA	NA	TRBV5-6	TRBJ2-3
CASSPNGDSGTGQFF	TGTGCCAGCAGCCCAAACGGGGATAGCGGGACCGGGCAGTTCTTC	few	TRBD2	TRBV7-3	TRBJ2-1
CAWSVLGSSGANVLTF	TGTGCCTGGAGTGTACTTGGGAGCTCTGGGGCCAACGTCCTGACTTTC	few	NA	TRBV30	TRBJ2-6
CASSLLAGAYEQYF	TGTGCCAGCAGCTTACTAGCGGGAGCCTACGAGCAGTACTTC	NA	TRBD2	TRBV11-2	TRBJ2-7
CASSLNMNTEAFF	TGTGCCAGCAGCTTGAATATGAACACTGAAGCTTTCTTT	NA	NA	TRBV5-1	TRBJ1-1
CASSEDRETQYF	TGTGCCAGCAGTGAGGACAGAGAGACCCAGTACTTC	few	NA	TRBV6-1	TRBJ2-5
CASSLVAGGDYEQYF	TGTGCCAGCAGCTTAGTGGCGGGGGGGGACTACGAGCAGTACTTC	NA	TRBD2	TRBV7-8	TRBJ2-7
CASSLKAPGLVEAFF	TGTGCCAGCAGCTTAAAGGCCCCTGGACTTGTTGAAGCTTTCTTT	NA	NA	TRBV7-3	TRBJ1-1
CATAGLAGVDGELFF	TGCGCCACCGCGGGACTAGCGGGAGTTGACGGGGAGCTGTTTTTT	few	TRBD2	TRBV4-1	TRBJ2-2
CARRAAYEQYF	TGCGCGCGGAGGGCGGCATACGAGCAGTACTTC	few	NA	TRBV30	TRBJ2-7
CASGGNYGYTF	TGTGCCAGCGGAGGAAACTATGGCTACACCTTC	few	NA	TRBV28	TRBJ1-2
CASSLESGMTDTQYF	TGCGCCAGCAGCTTGGAGAGCGGGATGACAGATACGCAGTATTTT	few	TRBD2	TRBV5-1	TRBJ2-3
CASSGPGNSNQPQHF	TGTGCCAGCAGTGGCCCCGGGAATAGCAATCAGCCCCAGCATTTT	NA	NA	TRBV28	TRBJ1-5
CASSYYSGGENQPQHF	TGTGCCAGCAGTTACTACTCAGGGGGAGAGAATCAGCCCCAGCATTTT	NA	TRBD1	TRBV27	TRBJ1-5
CASSLAGSSYNEQFF	TGTGCCAGCAGTTTAGCGGGCAGCTCCTACAATGAGCAGTTCTTC	NA	TRBD2	TRBV6-5	TRBJ2-1
CASSLLQGAHEQYF	TGCGCCAGCAGCTTGCTTCAGGGGGCCCACGAGCAGTACTTC	few	TRBD1	TRBV5-1	TRBJ2-7
CASSPRGSSGSAGELFF	TGTGCCAGCAGCCCCCGAGGTAGTAGCGGTAGTGCCGGGGAGCTGTTTTTT	few	NA	TRBV7-3	TRBJ2-2
CASKDSVSYNEQFF	TGTGCCAGCAAGGACAGCGTCTCCTACAATGAGCAGTTCTTC	few	NA	TRBV14	TRBJ2-1
CASSDTTGSGNEQFF	TGTGCCAGCAGCGACACGACAGGGAGCGGGAATGAGCAGTTCTTC	few	NA	TRBV7-3	TRBJ2-1
CASSPDRIGEKLFF	TGTGCCAGCTCACCCGACAGGATTGGTGAAAAACTGTTTTTT	NA	NA	TRBV18	TRBJ1-4
CASSHQGGRAGGANEQFF	TGTGCCAGCAGCCACCAGGGGGGTAGAGCGGGAGGGGCAAATGAGCAGTTCTTC	few	TRBD2	TRBV11-2	TRBJ2-1
CASRAGGPYNEQFF	TGCGCCAGCCGGGCGGGAGGGCCTTACAATGAGCAGTTCTTC	NA	TRBD2	TRBV5-1	TRBJ2-1
CASSTQAGGYETQYF	TGTGCCAGCAGCACCCAAGCGGGAGGGTACGAGACCCAGTACTTC	NA	TRBD2	TRBV7-8	TRBJ2-5
CASSKGTSGRSGANVLTF	TGTGCCAGCAGCAAAGGGACTAGCGGGCGCTCTGGGGCCAACGTCCTGACTTTC	NA	TRBD2	TRBV9	TRBJ2-6
CASSSLGKTQYF	TGTGCCAGCAGCTCCCTGGGCAAGACCCAGTACTTC	few	NA	TRBV7-6	TRBJ2-5